A selection of T cell receptor beta chains follows, all from one sample in a study of long-term antiretroviral therapy in people with HIV. The table came from immunoSEQ multiplex PCR; TCRdb's copy has only in-frame clones and leaves some out. The table lists about 21,000 clones, 80% to 90% of them singletons. The material was unsorted PBMCs, obtained 1.9 years after starting antiretroviral therapy. These receptors all stem from a woman in her fifties or sixties with HIV. Each CDR3 is given with its conserved first and last residue. D genes are given only for firm matches.

TRBV19 | NA | CASRNRDNYQNYGYTF
TRBV14 | NA | CATPIQLTTNEKLFF
TRBV5-4 | TRBD1 | CASSSGRDRNYGYTF
TRBV30 | NA | CAWSVRGFDQPQHF
TRBV6-5 | TRBD1 | CASRTDRGDTEAFF
TRBV19 | TRBD1 | CAKTGTGGLVNNSPLHF
TRBV5-6 | TRBD1 | CASSEGDSLTNEKLFF
TRBV7-2 | TRBD1 | CASSSRQGSNQPQHF
TRBV18 | NA | CASSPPRGDTEAFF
TRBV30 | NA | CAWGLDALEQYF
TRBV7-2 | NA | CASSLAAGPSYEQYF
TRBV20-1 | NA | CSARDTAQYF
TRBV5-1 | NA | CASSLGGLGETQYF
TRBV2 | NA | CASRAPSATEAFF
TRBV13 | TRBD1 | CASSSDRENTDTQYF
TRBV7-8 | NA | CASSQGDTQYF
TRBV2 | NA | CASSDWDEQFF
TRBV5-4 | TRBD2 | CASSLKRGSTYNEQFF
TRBV5-4 | NA | CASSLGLAVDETQYF
TRBV19 | TRBD1 | CASSIGQGVNQPQHF
TRBV4-2 | TRBD2 | CASSQDHTSGGNEQFF
TRBV6-5 | NA | CASTARGSEQYF
TRBV5-6 | NA | CASSLVDRPNTEAFF
TRBV9 | NA | CASSGSFRDEQYF
TRBV6-5 | NA | CASSRTGSPLHF
TRBV4-1 | TRBD2 | CASSQAGTRVPDNEQFF
TRBV29-1 | TRBD1 | CSVVRDRDYGYTF
TRBV18 | NA | CASSPPGVGANVLTF
TRBV19 | TRBD1 | CASSRPPGQGYEQYF
TRBV28 | NA | CASRLIRRADYGYTF
TRBV9 | TRBD1 | CASTQGAGTGDWNEQYF
TRBV28 | NA | CASSLSAEYGYTF
TRBV4-2 | NA | CASSHQDGFGTYGYTF
TRBV5-1 | NA | CASSSASGTEAFF
TRBV7-8 | TRBD2 | CASSLRQRGGLGYEQYF
TRBV6-1 | TRBD1 | CASRDARQGSYGYTF
TRBV9 | TRBD1 | CASRGIIGQAEAFF
TRBV6-5 | NA | CASSIGSNEKLFF
TRBV7-8 | NA | CASSLGRASSGELFF
TRBV4-3 | NA | CASSPQDVGQPQHF
TRBV7-9 | TRBD2 | CASSPWTSPALDTQYF